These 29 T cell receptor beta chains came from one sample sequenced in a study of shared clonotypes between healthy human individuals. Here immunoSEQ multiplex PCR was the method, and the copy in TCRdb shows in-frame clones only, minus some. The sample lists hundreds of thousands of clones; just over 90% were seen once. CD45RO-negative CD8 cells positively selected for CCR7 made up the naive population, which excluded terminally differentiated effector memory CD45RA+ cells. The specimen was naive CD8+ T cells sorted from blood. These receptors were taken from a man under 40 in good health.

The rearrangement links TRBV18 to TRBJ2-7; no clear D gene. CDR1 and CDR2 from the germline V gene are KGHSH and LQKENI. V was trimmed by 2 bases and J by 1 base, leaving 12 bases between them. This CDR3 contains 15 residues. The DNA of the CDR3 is TGTGCCAGCTCACCAGCAAGCCAGCCATCCTACGAGCAGTACTTC. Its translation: CASSPASQPSYEQYF.

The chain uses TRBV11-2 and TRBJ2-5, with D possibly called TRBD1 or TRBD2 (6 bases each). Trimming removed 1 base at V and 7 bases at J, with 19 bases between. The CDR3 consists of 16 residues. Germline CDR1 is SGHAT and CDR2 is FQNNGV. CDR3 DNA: TGTGCCAGCAGCTTAGGGGGGGCAGGGCGCCCCCGGACCCAGTACTTC. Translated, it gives CASSLGGAGRPRTQYF.

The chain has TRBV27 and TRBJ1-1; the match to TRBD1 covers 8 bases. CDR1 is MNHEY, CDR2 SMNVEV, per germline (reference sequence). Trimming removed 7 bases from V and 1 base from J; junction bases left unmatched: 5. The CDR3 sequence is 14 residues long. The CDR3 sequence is CASTGQGANTEAFF. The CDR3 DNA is TGTGCCAGCACTGGTCAGGGGGCGAACACTGAAGCTTTCTTT.

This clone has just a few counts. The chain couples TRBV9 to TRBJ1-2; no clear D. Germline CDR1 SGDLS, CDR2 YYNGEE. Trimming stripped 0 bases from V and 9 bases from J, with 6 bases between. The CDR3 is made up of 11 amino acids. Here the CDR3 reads CASSVASRYTF. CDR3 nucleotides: TGTGCCAGCAGCGTAGCCAGCCGCTACACCTTC.

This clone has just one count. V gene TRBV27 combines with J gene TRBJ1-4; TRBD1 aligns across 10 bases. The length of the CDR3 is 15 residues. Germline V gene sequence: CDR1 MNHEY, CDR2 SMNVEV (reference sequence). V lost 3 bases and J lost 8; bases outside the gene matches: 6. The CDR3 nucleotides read TGTGCCAGCAGTTTTGGGGACAGGGGAAGGGAAAAACTGTTTTTT. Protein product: CASSFGDRGREKLFF.

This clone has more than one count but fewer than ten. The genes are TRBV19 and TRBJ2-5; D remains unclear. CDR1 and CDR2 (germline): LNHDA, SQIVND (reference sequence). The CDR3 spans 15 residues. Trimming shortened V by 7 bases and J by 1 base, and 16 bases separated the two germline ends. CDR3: CASTLSAAAQETQYF. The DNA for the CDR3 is TGTGCCAGTACTTTATCCGCGGCGGCCCAAGAGACCCAGTACTTC. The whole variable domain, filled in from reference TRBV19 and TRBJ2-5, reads DGGITQSPKYLFRKEGQNVTLSCEQNLNHDAMYWYRQDPGQGLRLIYYSQIVNDFQKGDIAEGYSVSREKKESFPLTVTSAQKNPTAFYLCASTLSAAAQETQYFGPGTRLLVL.

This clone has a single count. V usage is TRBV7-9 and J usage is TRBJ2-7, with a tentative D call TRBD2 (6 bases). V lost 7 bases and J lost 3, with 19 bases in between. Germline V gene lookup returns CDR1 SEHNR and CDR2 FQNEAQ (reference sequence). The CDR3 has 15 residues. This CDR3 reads CASIAPGLLHYEQYF. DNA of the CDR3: TGTGCCAGCATCGCCCCGGGACTCCTCCACTACGAGCAGTACTTC.

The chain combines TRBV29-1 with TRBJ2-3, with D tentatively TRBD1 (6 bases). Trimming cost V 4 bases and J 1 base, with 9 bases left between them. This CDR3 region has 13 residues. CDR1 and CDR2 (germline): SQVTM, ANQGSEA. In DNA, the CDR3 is TGCAGCGTTGTACAGGGTGGCACAGATACGCAGTATTTT. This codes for CSVVQGGTDTQYF.

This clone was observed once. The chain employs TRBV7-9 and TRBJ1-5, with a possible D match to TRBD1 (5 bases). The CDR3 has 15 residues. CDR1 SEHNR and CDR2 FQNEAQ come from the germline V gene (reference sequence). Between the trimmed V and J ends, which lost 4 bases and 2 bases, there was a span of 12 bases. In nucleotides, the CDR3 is TGTGCCAGCAGCTACTCAGGGTCCCGCAATCAGCCCCAGCATTTT. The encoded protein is CASSYSGSRNQPQHF.

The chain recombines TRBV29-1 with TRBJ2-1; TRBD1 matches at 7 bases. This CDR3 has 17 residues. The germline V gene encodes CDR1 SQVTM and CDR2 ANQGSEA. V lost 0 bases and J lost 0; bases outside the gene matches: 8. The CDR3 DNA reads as TGCAGCGTTGAAGAGTGGGGACAGTTTAGCTCCTACAATGAGCAGTTCTTC. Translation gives CSVEEWGQFSSYNEQFF.

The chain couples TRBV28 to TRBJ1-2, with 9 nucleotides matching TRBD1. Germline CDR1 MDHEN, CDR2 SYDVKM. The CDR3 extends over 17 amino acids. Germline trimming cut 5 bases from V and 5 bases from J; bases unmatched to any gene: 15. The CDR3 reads CASSPRDRALPPYGYTF. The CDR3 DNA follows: TGTGCCAGCAGTCCACGGGACAGGGCGTTGCCCCCGTATGGCTACACCTTC.

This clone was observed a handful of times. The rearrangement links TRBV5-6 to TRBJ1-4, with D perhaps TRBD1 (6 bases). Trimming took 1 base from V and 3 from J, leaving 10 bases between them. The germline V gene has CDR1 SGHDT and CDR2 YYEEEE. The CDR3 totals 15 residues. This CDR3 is CASSLTGIPNEKLFF. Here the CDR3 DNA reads TGTGCCAGCAGCTTGACAGGGATCCCTAATGAAAAACTGTTTTTT.

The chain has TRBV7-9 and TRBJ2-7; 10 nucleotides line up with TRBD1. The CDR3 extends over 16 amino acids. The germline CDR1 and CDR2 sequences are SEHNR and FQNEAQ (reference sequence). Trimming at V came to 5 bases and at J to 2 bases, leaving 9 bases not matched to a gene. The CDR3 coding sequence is TGTGCCAGCAGCCCTTCTACCGGGACAGGGGCCTACGAGCAGTACTTC. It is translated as CASSPSTGTGAYEQYF.

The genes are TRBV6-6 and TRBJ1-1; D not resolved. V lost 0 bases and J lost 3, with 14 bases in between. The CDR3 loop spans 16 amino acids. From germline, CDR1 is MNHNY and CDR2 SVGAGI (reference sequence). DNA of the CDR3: TGTGCCAGCAGTTACTCCTGGGCAGAAGCACACACTGAAGCTTTCTTT. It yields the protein CASSYSWAEAHTEAFF.

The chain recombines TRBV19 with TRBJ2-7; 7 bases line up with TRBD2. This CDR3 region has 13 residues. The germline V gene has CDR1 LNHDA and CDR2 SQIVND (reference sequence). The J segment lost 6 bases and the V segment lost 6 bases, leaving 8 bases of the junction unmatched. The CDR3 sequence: CASSMTSPGEQYF. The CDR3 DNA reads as TGTGCCAGTAGCATGACTAGCCCGGGCGAGCAGTACTTC.

CDR3 nucleotide sequence: TGTGCCAGCAGCCCATCAATCGGGGCCGCGGATGGCTACACCTTC. Amino acid sequence: CASSPSIGAADGYTF. V usage is TRBV6-6 and J usage is TRBJ1-2; D possibly corresponds to TRBD1 (5 bases). The CDR3 length is 15 residues. V lost 6 bases and J 6 bases, leaving 20 bases between the germline ends. Germline V gene sequence: CDR1 MNHNY, CDR2 SVGAGI (reference sequence).

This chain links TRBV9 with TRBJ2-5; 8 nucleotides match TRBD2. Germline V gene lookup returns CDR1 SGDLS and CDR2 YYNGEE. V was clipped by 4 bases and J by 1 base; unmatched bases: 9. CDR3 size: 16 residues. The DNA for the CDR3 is TGTGCCAGCAGCCCAGGACTAGCACTCATCCAAGAGACCCAGTACTTC. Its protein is CASSPGLALIQETQYF.

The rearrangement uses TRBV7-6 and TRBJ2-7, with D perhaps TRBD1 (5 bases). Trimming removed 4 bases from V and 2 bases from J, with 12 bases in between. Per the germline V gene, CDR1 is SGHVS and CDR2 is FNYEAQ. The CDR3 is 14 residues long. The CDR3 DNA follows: TGTGCCAGCAGCTCCCCGGACACTACCTACGAGCAGTACTTC. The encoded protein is CASSSPDTTYEQYF.

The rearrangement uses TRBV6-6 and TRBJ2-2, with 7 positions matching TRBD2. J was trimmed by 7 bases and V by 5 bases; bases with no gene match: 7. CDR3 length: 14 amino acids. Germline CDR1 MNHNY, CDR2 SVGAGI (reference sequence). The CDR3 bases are TGTGCCAGCAGTCCTGCCCCGGGGGGCGGGGAGCTGTTTTTT. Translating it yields CASSPAPGGGELFF.

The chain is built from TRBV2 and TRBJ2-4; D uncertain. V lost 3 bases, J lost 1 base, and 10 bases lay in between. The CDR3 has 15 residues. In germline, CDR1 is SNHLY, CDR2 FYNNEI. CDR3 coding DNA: TGTGCCAGCAGTGAGGTCCGGACGGCCAAAAACATTCAGTACTTC. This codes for CASSEVRTAKNIQYF. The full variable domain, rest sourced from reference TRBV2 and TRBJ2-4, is EPEVTQTPSHQVTQMGQEVILRCVPISNHLYFYWYRQILGQKVEFLVSFYNNEISEKSEIFDDQFSVERPDGSNFTLKIRSTKLEDSAMYFCASSEVRTAKNIQYFGAGTRLSVL.

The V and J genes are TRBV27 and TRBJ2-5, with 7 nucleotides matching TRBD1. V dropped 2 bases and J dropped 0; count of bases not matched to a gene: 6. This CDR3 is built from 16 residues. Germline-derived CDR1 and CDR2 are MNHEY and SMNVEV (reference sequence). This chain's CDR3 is CASSLAGTANQETQYF. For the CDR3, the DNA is TGTGCCAGCAGTTTAGCCGGGACAGCTAACCAAGAGACCCAGTACTTC.

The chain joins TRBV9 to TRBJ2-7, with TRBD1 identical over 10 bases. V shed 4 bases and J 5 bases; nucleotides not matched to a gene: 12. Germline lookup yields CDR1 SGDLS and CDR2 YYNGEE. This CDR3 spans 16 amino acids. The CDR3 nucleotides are TGTGCCAGCAGCCCCGACTCGGACAGGGGGTTTGACGAGCAGTACTTC. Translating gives CASSPDSDRGFDEQYF.

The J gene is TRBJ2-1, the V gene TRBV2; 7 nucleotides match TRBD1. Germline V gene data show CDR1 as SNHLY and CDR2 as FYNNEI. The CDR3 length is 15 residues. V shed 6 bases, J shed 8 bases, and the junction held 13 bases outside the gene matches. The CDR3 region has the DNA TGTGCCAGCAGACAGACAGGGTTGCGGCAATATGAGCAGTTCTTC. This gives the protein CASRQTGLRQYEQFF.

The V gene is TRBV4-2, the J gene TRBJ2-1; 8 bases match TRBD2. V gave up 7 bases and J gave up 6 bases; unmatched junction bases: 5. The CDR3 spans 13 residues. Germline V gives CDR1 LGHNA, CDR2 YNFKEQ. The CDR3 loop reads CASNSGTSNEQFF. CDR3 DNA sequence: TGTGCCAGCAATAGTGGGACTAGCAATGAGCAGTTCTTC.

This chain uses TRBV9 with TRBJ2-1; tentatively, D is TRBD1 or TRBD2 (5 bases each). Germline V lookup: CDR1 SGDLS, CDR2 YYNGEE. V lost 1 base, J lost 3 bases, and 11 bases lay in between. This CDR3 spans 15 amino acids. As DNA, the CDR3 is TGTGCCAGCAGCGTATACGGGGACGACTACAATGAGCAGTTCTTC. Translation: CASSVYGDDYNEQFF.

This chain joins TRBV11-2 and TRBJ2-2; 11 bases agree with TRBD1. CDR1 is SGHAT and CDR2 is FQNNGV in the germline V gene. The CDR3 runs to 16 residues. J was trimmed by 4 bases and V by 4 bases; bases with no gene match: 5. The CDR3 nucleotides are TGTGCCAGCAGCTCCGCTGGACAGGGGGCCACCGGGGAGCTGTTTTTT. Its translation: CASSSAGQGATGELFF. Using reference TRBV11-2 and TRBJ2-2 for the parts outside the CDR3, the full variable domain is EAGVAQSPRYKIIEKRQSVAFWCNPISGHATLYWYQQILGQGPKLLIQFQNNGVVDDSQLPKDRFSAERLKGVDSTLKIQPAKLEDSAVYLCASSSAGQGATGELFFGEGSRLTVL.

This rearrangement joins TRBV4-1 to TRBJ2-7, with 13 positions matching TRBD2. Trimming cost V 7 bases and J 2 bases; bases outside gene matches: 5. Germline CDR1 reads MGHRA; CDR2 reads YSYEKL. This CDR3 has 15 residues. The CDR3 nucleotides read TGCGCCAGCAAGATACTAGCGGGAGGGCCCTACGAGCAGTACTTC. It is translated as CASKILAGGPYEQYF.

CDR3 sequence: CASSLGLLAADTQYF. The CDR3, as DNA: TGTGCCAGCAGCTTAGGTCTACTAGCAGCAGATACGCAGTATTTT. The J gene is TRBJ2-3, the V gene TRBV7-7; weak D call: TRBD2 (6 bases). The CDR3 loop spans 15 amino acids. V dropped 1 base and J dropped 4 bases, with 12 bases sitting between them. CDR1 is SSHAT, CDR2 FNYEAQ, per germline (reference sequence).

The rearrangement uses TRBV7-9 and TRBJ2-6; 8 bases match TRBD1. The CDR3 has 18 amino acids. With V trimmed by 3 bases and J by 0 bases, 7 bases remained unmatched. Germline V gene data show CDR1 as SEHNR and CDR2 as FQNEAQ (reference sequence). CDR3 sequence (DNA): TGTGCCAGCAGCTTCAGGACAGGGAGGTCCTCTGGGGCCAACGTCCTGACTTTC. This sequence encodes CASSFRTGRSSGANVLTF. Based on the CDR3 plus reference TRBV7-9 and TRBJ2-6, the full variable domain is DTGVSQNPRHKITKRGQNVTFRCDPISEHNRLYWYRQTLGQGPEFLTYFQNEAQLEKSRLLSDRFSAERPKGSFSTLEIQRTEQGDSAMYLCASSFRTGRSSGANVLTFGAGSRLTVL.